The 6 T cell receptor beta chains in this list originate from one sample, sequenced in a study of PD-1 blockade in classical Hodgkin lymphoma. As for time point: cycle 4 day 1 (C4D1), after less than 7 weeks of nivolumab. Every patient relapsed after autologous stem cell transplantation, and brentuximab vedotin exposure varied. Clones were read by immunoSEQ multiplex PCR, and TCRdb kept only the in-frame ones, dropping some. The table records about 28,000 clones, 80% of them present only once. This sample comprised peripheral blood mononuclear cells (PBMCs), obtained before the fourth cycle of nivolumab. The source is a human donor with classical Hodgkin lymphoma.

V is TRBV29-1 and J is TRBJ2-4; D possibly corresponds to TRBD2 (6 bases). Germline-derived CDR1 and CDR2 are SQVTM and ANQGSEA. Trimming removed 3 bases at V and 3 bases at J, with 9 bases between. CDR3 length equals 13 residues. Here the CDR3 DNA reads TGCAGCGTTGAGGGGACTCACAAAAACATTCAGTACTTC. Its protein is CSVEGTHKNIQYF. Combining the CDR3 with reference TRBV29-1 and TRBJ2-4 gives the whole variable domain SAVISQKPSRDICQRGTSLTIQCQVDSQVTMMFWYRQQPGQSLTLIATANQGSEATYESGFVIDKFPISRPNLTFSTLTVSNMSPEDSSIYLCSVEGTHKNIQYFGAGTRLSVL.

The CDR3 DNA follows: TGTGCCAGCAGTGAAGACCCAGGTAGCAATCAGCCCCAGCATTTT. Its translation is CASSEDPGSNQPQHF. The J gene is TRBJ1-5, the V gene TRBV6-1; D remains ambiguous. Germline-derived CDR1 and CDR2 are MNHNS and SASEGT. The CDR3 is 15 amino acids. With 1 base removed from V and 0 bases from J, the gap between germline ends came to 7 bases.

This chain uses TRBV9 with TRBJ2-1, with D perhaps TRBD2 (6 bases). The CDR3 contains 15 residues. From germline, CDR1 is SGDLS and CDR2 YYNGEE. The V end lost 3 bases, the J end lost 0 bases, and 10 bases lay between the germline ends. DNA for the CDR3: TGTGCCAGCAGCGCCCTAGCGAGCTCCTACAATGAGCAGTTCTTC. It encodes CASSALASSYNEQFF.

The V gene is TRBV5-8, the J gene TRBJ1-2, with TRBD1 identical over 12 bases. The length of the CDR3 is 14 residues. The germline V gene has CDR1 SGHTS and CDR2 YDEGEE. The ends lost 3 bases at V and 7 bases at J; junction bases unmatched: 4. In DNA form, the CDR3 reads TGTGCCAGCAGCTATGGGACAGGGGGCCCTGGCTACACCTTC. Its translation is CASSYGTGGPGYTF.

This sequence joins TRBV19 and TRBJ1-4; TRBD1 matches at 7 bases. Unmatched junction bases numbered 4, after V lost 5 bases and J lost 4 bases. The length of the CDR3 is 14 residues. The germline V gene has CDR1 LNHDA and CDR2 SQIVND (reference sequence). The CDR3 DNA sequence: TGTGCCAGTAGTTCGGGACAGATTAATGAAAAACTGTTTTTT. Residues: CASSSGQINEKLFF. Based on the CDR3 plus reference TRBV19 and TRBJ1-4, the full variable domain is DGGITQSPKYLFRKEGQNVTLSCEQNLNHDAMYWYRQDPGQGLRLIYYSQIVNDFQKGDIAEGYSVSREKKESFPLTVTSAQKNPTAFYLCASSSGQINEKLFFGSGTQLSVL.

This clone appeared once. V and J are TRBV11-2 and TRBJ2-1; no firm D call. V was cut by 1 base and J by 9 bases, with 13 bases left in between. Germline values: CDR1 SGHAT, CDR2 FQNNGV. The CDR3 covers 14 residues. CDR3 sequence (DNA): TGTGCCAGCAGCTTAGGTACGGGCTTGGGTGAGCAGTTCTTC. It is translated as CASSLGTGLGEQFF.